The rows below give T cell receptor beta chains drawn from one sample of a study of blood T cell repertoires in COVID-19. Assay: immunoSEQ multiplex PCR; the TCRdb copy retains only in-frame clones and omits some. The profile shows 81,000 or so clones, 85% of them singletons. The sequencing sample was made of peripheral blood. The receptors stem from a woman in her 70s with active or convalescent COVID-19. Each CDR3 is given with its conserved first and last residue. Each record gives: J gene, clone size, D gene, V gene, CDR3 DNA, CDR3 protein. A D gene is named only where the DNA matches it firmly. Clone size, where shown, is once, few, many, or a class for clones that have expanded.

TRBJ2-2,few,TRBD1,TRBV9,TGTGCCAGCAGACGGACAGGCACCGGGGAGCTGTTTTTT,CASRRTGTGELFF
TRBJ2-5,.,TRBD1,TRBV4-2,TGTGCCAGCAGCGGAGGGACAGGGCAAGAGACCCAGTACTTC,CASSGGTGQETQYF
TRBJ1-1,few,.,TRBV7-9,TGTGCCAGCAGCTTTGGGGGCGGCACTGAAGCTTTCTTT,CASSFGGGTEAFF
TRBJ2-1,.,TRBD2,TRBV7-2,TGTGCCAGCAGCCTCGCAGCGGGGGGGGAATATGAGCAGTTCTTC,CASSLAAGGEYEQFF
TRBJ2-3,.,TRBD2,TRBV11-2,TGTGCCAGCAGCTTAGCCCAACTAGCGGGAAGGCGCACAGATACGCAGTATTTT,CASSLAQLAGRRTDTQYF
TRBJ2-2,.,TRBD2,TRBV29-1,TGCAGCGCCCGGGGGGCCGGGGAGCTGTTTTTT,CSARGAGELFF
TRBJ1-2,.,.,TRBV5-1,TGCGCCAGCAGGAGAGAAACGGTAAACTATGGCTACACCTTC,CASRRETVNYGYTF
TRBJ1-2,.,.,TRBV5-4,TGTGCCAGCAGCTTCGGGCTTGGAGGGAACTATGGCTACACCTTC,CASSFGLGGNYGYTF
TRBJ1-2,.,.,TRBV7-2,TGTGCCAGCAGCTTAATGAATTACAATGGCTACACCTTC,CASSLMNYNGYTF
TRBJ1-2,.,TRBD1,TRBV2,TGTGCCAGCAGCATGGACAGGGCTAACTATGGCTACACCTTC,CASSMDRANYGYTF
TRBJ1-1,.,TRBD1,TRBV2,TGTGCCAGCACTACGACAGGGGGAACGGTAGCTTTCTTT,CASTTTGGTVAFF
TRBJ1-2,.,.,TRBV28,TGTGCCAGCAGAGATCCAGGGTCGGATGGCTACACCTTC,CASRDPGSDGYTF
TRBJ1-5,once,TRBD1,TRBV19,TGTGCCAGTAGTACCCCCAGGGGGCGGGGGAGCAATCAGCCCCAGCATTTT,CASSTPRGRGSNQPQHF
TRBJ1-2,.,.,TRBV10-3,TGTGCCATCGGGGGGACGGGAGAAAAGTATGGCTACACCTTC,CAIGGTGEKYGYTF
TRBJ1-4,.,TRBD1,TRBV4-2,TGTGCCAGCAGCCAATCGACAGGGCGGGCTAATGAAAAACTGTTTTTT,CASSQSTGRANEKLFF
TRBJ1-1,.,TRBD1,TRBV11-3,TGTGCCAGCAGTTCTCGGACAGGCAACACTGAAGCTTTCTTT,CASSSRTGNTEAFF
TRBJ1-1,.,TRBD1,TRBV6-2/TRBV6-3,TGTGCCAGCAGTTCTCGACAGGGGAACACTGAAGCTTTCTTT,CASSSRQGNTEAFF
TRBJ2-3,.,.,TRBV29-1,TGCAGCGCTGGGGCAGCCACAGATACGCAGTATTTT,CSAGAATDTQYF
TRBJ2-2,.,TRBD1,TRBV2,TGTGCCAGTGACGGGACAGGGGTCTCCGGGGAGCTGTTTTTT,CASDGTGVSGELFF
TRBJ2-7,.,TRBD1,TRBV27,TGTGCCAGCAGTTTATGGACAGGGGGTGGAGAGCAGTACTTC,CASSLWTGGGEQYF
TRBJ2-1,.,TRBD1,TRBV28,TGTGCCAGCAGTTTACCGAACGACAGGGGGTACTCCTACAATGAGCAGTTCTTC,CASSLPNDRGYSYNEQFF
TRBJ2-1,.,.,TRBV10-3,TGTGCCATCAGTGAGTTTTGGAGTCAGGGTAGGAATGAGCAGTTCTTC,CAISEFWSQGRNEQFF
TRBJ1-2,.,.,TRBV5-1,TGCGCCAGCAGCTTGGCCGGGGAGGGGCGAGGCTATGGCTACACCTTC,CASSLAGEGRGYGYTF
TRBJ2-5,.,TRBD2,TRBV7-2,TGTGCCAGCAGCCCGAGACTAGCGGGGGGCCAAGAGACCCAGTACTTC,CASSPRLAGGQETQYF
TRBJ2-3,.,.,TRBV3-1/TRBV3-2,TGTGCCAGCAGCCAAGGGAGTAGCACAGATACGCAGTATTTT,CASSQGSSTDTQYF
TRBJ2-5,.,.,TRBV6-5,TGTGCCAGCAGGGGCTCCTACTGGGAGACCCAGTACTTC,CASRGSYWETQYF
TRBJ1-3,.,.,TRBV19,TGTGCCAGTAGCCAAGGGGTCTCTGGAAACACCATATATTTT,CASSQGVSGNTIYF
TRBJ1-5,few,TRBD1,TRBV6-2/TRBV6-3,TGTGCCAGCAGTTATGATGACAGGGGAGGGGATCAGCCCCAGCATTTT,CASSYDDRGGDQPQHF
TRBJ2-6,.,.,TRBV24-1,TGTGCGGTTGGGGCTAGAGGGGACAAGATCCCTTCTGGGGCCAACGTCCTGACTTTC,CAVGARGDKIPSGANVLTF
TRBJ2-7,.,TRBD1,TRBV5-1,TGCGCCAGCAGCTTTGGGACAGGGGGCTACGAGCAGTACTTC,CASSFGTGGYEQYF
TRBJ1-6,few,.,TRBV21-1,TGTGCCAGCACATCAGAACGCTCCTATAATTCACCCCTCCACTTT,CASTSERSYNSPLHF
TRBJ2-3,.,.,TRBV10-1,TGCGCCAGCAGTGAGTCGAGGGTTCAGGCAGATACGCAGTATTTT,CASSESRVQADTQYF
TRBJ1-4,.,.,TRBV10-3,TGTGCCATCAGTGATCAAATAAGGGGGGAAAAACTGTTTTTT,CAISDQIRGEKLFF
TRBJ1-1,.,.,TRBV5-1,TGCGCCAGCAGCTTGCGGGGGGCGAGTACTGAAGCTTTCTTT,CASSLRGASTEAFF
TRBJ1-2,.,TRBD1,TRBV19,TGTGCCAGTAGTAGATCTGGGACAGGGGGCGCGTGGGGCTACACCTTC,CASSRSGTGGAWGYTF
TRBJ2-2,.,TRBD2,TRBV27,TGTGCCAGCAGCCCCGCGGGGGGGCGGAACACCGGGGAGCTGTTTTTT,CASSPAGGRNTGELFF
TRBJ1-3,.,.,TRBV4-1,TGCGCCAGCAGCCCACGGGCTTTCAGACAGACCGGCCAGGGTAACACCATATATTTT,CASSPRAFRQTGQGNTIYF
TRBJ2-3,.,.,TRBV5-1,TGCGCCAGCAGCGGACCGGGACTCTTCACAGATACGCAGTATTTT,CASSGPGLFTDTQYF
TRBJ2-7,.,.,TRBV6-2/TRBV6-3,TGTGCCAGCAGTTATTATCGGGAGCAGTACTTC,CASSYYREQYF
TRBJ1-5,.,.,TRBV28,TGTGCCAGCCGGACAGCACGGTGGGGTAGTAGCAATCAGCCCCAGCATTTT,CASRTARWGSSNQPQHF
TRBJ1-1,.,.,TRBV4-3,TGCGCCAGCAGCCACCAAACCGTCGGGACTGAAGCTTTCTTT,CASSHQTVGTEAFF